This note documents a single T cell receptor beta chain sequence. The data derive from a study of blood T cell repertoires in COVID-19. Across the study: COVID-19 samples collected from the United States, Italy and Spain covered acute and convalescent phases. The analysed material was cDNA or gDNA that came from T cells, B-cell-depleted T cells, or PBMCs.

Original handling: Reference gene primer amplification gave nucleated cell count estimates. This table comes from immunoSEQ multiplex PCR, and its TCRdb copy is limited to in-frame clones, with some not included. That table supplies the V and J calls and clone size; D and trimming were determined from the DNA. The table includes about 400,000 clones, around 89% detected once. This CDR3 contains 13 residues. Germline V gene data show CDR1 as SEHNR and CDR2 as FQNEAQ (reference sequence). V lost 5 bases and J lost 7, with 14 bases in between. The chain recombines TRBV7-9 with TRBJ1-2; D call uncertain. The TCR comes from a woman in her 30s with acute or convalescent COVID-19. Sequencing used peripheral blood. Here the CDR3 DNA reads TGTGCCAGCAGCACCGGGCCCGGGAGTGGCTACACCTTC. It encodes CASSTGPGSGYTF.